The rows below give T cell receptor beta chains drawn from one sample of a study of shared clonotypes between healthy human individuals. Sequencing used immunoSEQ multiplex PCR; TCRdb keeps in-frame clones, though not all of them. The table records 2 million to 3 million clones, 93% of them present only once. Sequencing was done on a sample of naive CD4+ T cells from PBMCs. All receptors derive from a man younger than 35 in good health. Some clones in this sample may be carry-over from other donors' samples. The CDR3 runs from the conserved cysteine through the conserved F or W. The order of the fields is clone size, J gene, D gene, V gene, CDR3 DNA, CDR3 protein. A D gene is named only where the DNA matches it firmly. A clone size is listed for some rows: how often the clone was seen (once, few, many), or a class if it is expanded.

size: .; J: TRBJ2-7; D: TRBD1; V: TRBV25-1; DNA: TGTGCCAGCCGGGGACAGACCCCCTACGAGCAGTACTTC; CDR3: CASRGQTPYEQYF
size: .; J: TRBJ2-7; D: TRBD2; V: TRBV30; DNA: TGTGCCTGGAGGGGACTAGCGGAAGGCCGAGAGCAGTACTTC; CDR3: CAWRGLAEGREQYF
size: .; J: TRBJ2-3; D: .; V: TRBV2; DNA: TGTGCCAGCAGTGATATTACAGATACGCAGTATTTT; CDR3: CASSDITDTQYF
size: once; J: TRBJ1-4; D: TRBD1; V: TRBV7-2; DNA: TGTGCCAGCAGCTTAAGGACAGGGCTCACTCGAAATGAAAAACTGTTTTTT; CDR3: CASSLRTGLTRNEKLFF
size: .; J: TRBJ2-3; D: TRBD2; V: TRBV7-2; DNA: TGTGCCAGCAGCCCGACTAGCGGCACAGATACGCAGTATTTT; CDR3: CASSPTSGTDTQYF
size: .; J: TRBJ2-1; D: .; V: TRBV4-1; DNA: TGCGCCAGCAGCCAGGACCAGGGTAGGAATGAGCAGTTCTTC; CDR3: CASSQDQGRNEQFF
size: .; J: TRBJ1-4; D: TRBD1; V: TRBV4-1; DNA: TGCGCCAGCAGCCAAGTGTATAGGGGGCGGATTGGTAATGAAAAACTGTTTTTT; CDR3: CASSQVYRGRIGNEKLFF
size: .; J: TRBJ2-7; D: .; V: TRBV5-1; DNA: TGCGCCAGCAGCTTGGAGCTACCTCCCTACGAGCAGTACTTC; CDR3: CASSLELPPYEQYF
size: .; J: TRBJ1-1; D: .; V: TRBV11-2; DNA: TGTGCCAGCAGCTTAGTAGTGGACACTGAAGCTTTCTTT; CDR3: CASSLVVDTEAFF
size: .; J: TRBJ1-4; D: .; V: TRBV6-1; DNA: TGTGCCAGCCGAGGTAGCCGAGAAAAACTGTTTTTT; CDR3: CASRGSREKLFF
size: .; J: TRBJ2-2; D: .; V: TRBV19; DNA: TGTGCCAGTAGGTGGGGCAGAAACACCGGGGAGCTGTTTTTT; CDR3: CASRWGRNTGELFF
size: few; J: TRBJ2-3; D: .; V: TRBV2; DNA: TGTGCCAGCACAGATACGCAGTATTTT; CDR3: CASTDTQYF
size: .; J: TRBJ1-4; D: .; V: TRBV30; DNA: TGTGCCTGGAATCCGGGACAAATAGGTGAAAAACTGTTTTTT; CDR3: CAWNPGQIGEKLFF
size: once; J: TRBJ2-3; D: .; V: TRBV30; DNA: TGTGCCTGGAACAGGGGGGGGGCAGATACGCAGTATTTT; CDR3: CAWNRGGADTQYF
size: .; J: TRBJ2-7; D: TRBD1; V: TRBV18; DNA: TGTGCCAGCTCACCAGCCGGACCGGGACAGCGTTCCTACGAGCAGTACTTC; CDR3: CASSPAGPGQRSYEQYF
size: .; J: TRBJ1-3; D: .; V: TRBV29-1; DNA: TGCAGCGTTGGATCTCATACACCCGAGGACACCATATATTTT; CDR3: CSVGSHTPEDTIYF
size: .; J: TRBJ2-7; D: TRBD2; V: TRBV5-1; DNA: TGCGCCAGCAGCTATGGGGGTAGACTAGCGGACTACGAGCAGTACTTC; CDR3: CASSYGGRLADYEQYF
size: .; J: TRBJ2-5; D: .; V: TRBV18; DNA: TGTGCCAGCTCACCAGATCAGCCCGTACAAGAGACCCAGTACTTC; CDR3: CASSPDQPVQETQYF
size: .; J: TRBJ1-5; D: .; V: TRBV2; DNA: TGTGCCAGCGAAGACAGGCCCCTTAGCAATCAGCCCCAGCATTTT; CDR3: CASEDRPLSNQPQHF
size: .; J: TRBJ1-2; D: .; V: TRBV6-6; DNA: TGTGCCAGCAGTTACCCGGAGGCGGGTGGCTACACCTTC; CDR3: CASSYPEAGGYTF
size: .; J: TRBJ1-1; D: .; V: TRBV4-3; DNA: TGCGCCAGCAGCCAAGTAGACACCCTGGGAACTGAAGCTTTCTTT; CDR3: CASSQVDTLGTEAFF
size: .; J: TRBJ2-5; D: .; V: TRBV30; DNA: TGTGCCTGGGGGGAAGGTGGGACGCGGGAGACCCAGTACTTC; CDR3: CAWGEGGTRETQYF
size: .; J: TRBJ2-7; D: .; V: TRBV18; DNA: TGTGCCAGCTCACCACTTGAGGGCTACGAGCAGTACTTC; CDR3: CASSPLEGYEQYF
size: .; J: TRBJ1-4; D: TRBD1; V: TRBV2; DNA: TGTGCCAGCGACATGGGGGGGCGGACAGGGGATGAAAAACTGTTTTTT; CDR3: CASDMGGRTGDEKLFF
size: .; J: TRBJ2-3; D: TRBD2; V: TRBV6-5; DNA: TGTGCCAGCAGTTCTAGCGGGGGTACGCAGTATTTT; CDR3: CASSSSGGTQYF
size: once; J: TRBJ2-7; D: TRBD2; V: TRBV6-6; DNA: TGTGCCAGCAGTTACCCTAGCGGCCCAAGCTCCTACGAGCAGTACTTC; CDR3: CASSYPSGPSSYEQYF
size: .; J: TRBJ2-7; D: TRBD1; V: TRBV25-1; DNA: TGTGCCAGCAGTCACCGCCGCGGACAGGGCAACTACGAGCAGTACTTC; CDR3: CASSHRRGQGNYEQYF
size: .; J: TRBJ2-7; D: .; V: TRBV7-2; DNA: TGTGCCAGCAGCCCCATCTCCGGGGAAAACGAGCAGTACTTC; CDR3: CASSPISGENEQYF